These 18 T cell receptor beta chains originate from one sample sequenced in a study of shared clonotypes between healthy human individuals. Only in-frame clones appear in the TCRdb table, and some are missing; sequencing was by immunoSEQ multiplex PCR. Counted here are under 1,100,000 clones, about 70% occurring once; the ten biggest clones make up approximately 1.5%. What was sequenced was memory CD4+ T cells sorted from blood. Documented subset: CD45RA-negative fraction. The receptor set was obtained from a man younger than 35 in good health.

Turning to this clone: This sample also contains other DNA sequences that code for the same CDR3. This sequence joins TRBV7-9 and TRBJ1-1; weak D call: TRBD1 (6 bases). Germline assignment: CDR1 SEHNR and CDR2 FQNEAQ (reference sequence). The CDR3 is 14 residues long. Trimming removed 5 bases from V and 1 base from J, with 11 bases in between. In nucleotides, the CDR3 is TGTGCCAGCAGCCTAGGGGGAGGGAACACTGAAGCTTTCTTT. As protein: CASSLGGGNTEAFF.

On this clone itself: This sample includes further DNA sequences coding for the same CDR3. The genes are TRBV7-8 and TRBJ1-1; D is unresolved. Germline V gene data show CDR1 as SGHVS and CDR2 as FQNEAQ. Between the trimmed V and J ends, which lost 1 base and 4 bases, there was a span of 10 bases. This CDR3 comprises 14 residues. The CDR3 loop is CASSLGGKGTEAFF. As DNA, the CDR3 is TGTGCCAGCAGCTTAGGGGGTAAAGGCACTGAAGCTTTCTTT.

The J gene is TRBJ1-1, the V gene TRBV6-1; TRBD1 aligns across 11 bases. Germline trimming cut 6 bases from V and 4 bases from J; bases unmatched to any gene: 1. CDR1 MNHNS and CDR2 SASEGT come from the germline V gene. The CDR3 is 13 amino acids. CDR3 protein: CASRGQGGTEAFF. CDR3 sequence (DNA): TGTGCCAGCAGGGGACAGGGGGGCACTGAAGCTTTCTTT.

V and J are TRBV4-3 and TRBJ2-3, with D unresolved. The ends were cut back, 0 bases at V and 2 bases at J, with 9 bases in the middle. The CDR3 has 15 amino acids. CDR1 and CDR2 (germline): LGHNA, YSLEER. The CDR3 region has the DNA TGCGCCAGCAGCCAAGAAGCTAGATTCACAGATACGCAGTATTTT. It yields the protein CASSQEARFTDTQYF.

This clone was seen a handful of times. The chain couples TRBV6-1 to TRBJ1-2; 7 bases map to TRBD1. Germline trimming cut 3 bases from V and 5 bases from J; bases unmatched to any gene: 3. This CDR3 comprises 13 residues. Germline assignment: CDR1 MNHNS and CDR2 SASEGT. CDR3 DNA sequence: TGTGCCAGCAGTGATGAGGGGGCGTATGGCTACACCTTC. The encoded protein is CASSDEGAYGYTF.

The V call is TRBV7-2, the J call TRBJ2-7; D is tentatively TRBD1 or TRBD2 (5 bases each). The CDR3 consists of 15 residues. Trimming removed 5 bases at V and 4 bases at J, with 18 bases between. The germline CDR1 and CDR2 sequences are SGHTA and FQGNSA. The CDR3 sequence: CASSQGTGPGYEQYF. CDR3 coding DNA: TGTGCCAGCAGCCAAGGAACGGGACCAGGATACGAGCAGTACTTC.

This clone was counted only a few times. CDR3 protein: CASSFDLGAFF. In DNA, the CDR3 is TGTGCCAGCAGCTTCGACCTCGGGGCTTTCTTT. The chain uses TRBV7-2 and TRBJ1-1; no clear D. In germline, CDR1 is SGHTA, CDR2 FQGNSA. The CDR3 has 11 residues. Deletions cut 3 bases from V and 11 bases from J, with 10 bases between.

V is TRBV19 and J is TRBJ2-7; possibly TRBD1 for D (6 bases). This CDR3 is built from 16 residues. V was shortened by 4 bases and J by 2 bases, with 18 bases between the two germline ends. Germline V gene lookup returns CDR1 LNHDA and CDR2 SQIVND (reference sequence). This CDR3 is CASSTGRTDSTYEQYF. CDR3 coding DNA: TGTGCCAGTAGTACTGGCCGTACGGACAGTACCTACGAGCAGTACTTC.

This clone was seen at least ten times. The V call is TRBV28, the J call TRBJ2-7; 7 bases are shared with TRBD2. Germline CDR1 is MDHEN and CDR2 is SYDVKM. V gave up 3 bases and J gave up 6 bases; unmatched junction bases: 2. This CDR3 is built from 12 residues. This chain's CDR3 is CASSFLAGEQYF. CDR3 in DNA: TGTGCCAGCAGTTTCTTAGCGGGCGAGCAGTACTTC.

In regard to this clone: This sequence is one base from a far larger clone and is likely a read error. This sample includes further DNA sequences coding for the same CDR3. The V gene is TRBV27, the J gene TRBJ1-1; D unresolved. Germline CDR1 MNHEY, CDR2 SMNVEV (reference sequence). The CDR3 sequence is 13 residues long. Deletions cut 2 bases from V and 1 base from J, with 5 bases between. The CDR3 protein is CASSLGGNTEAFF. The CDR3 DNA sequence: TGTGCCAGCAGTTTAGGCGGGAACACTGAAGCTTTCTTT.

The gene calls are TRBV10-3 and TRBJ2-7, with D tentatively TRBD1 (5 bases). This CDR3 has 14 amino acids. Trimming pared 3 bases from V and 2 bases from J, leaving 11 bases between. The germline CDR1 and CDR2 sequences are ENHRY and SYGVKD. The CDR3 sequence is CAISDRVRTYEQYF. The CDR3 coding sequence is TGTGCCATCAGTGACAGGGTTCGGACCTACGAGCAGTACTTC.

The chain's CDR3 is CASSKTGDAYNEQFF. The CDR3 coding sequence is TGTGCCAGCAGTAAGACAGGGGATGCCTACAATGAGCAGTTCTTC. The chain is built from TRBV6-4 and TRBJ2-1; 8 bases are a match to TRBD1. Germline CDR1 and CDR2: MRHNA and SNTAGT. V lost 5 bases, J lost 2 bases, and 5 bases stayed unmatched. The CDR3 extends over 15 amino acids.

The chain is built from TRBV14 and TRBJ1-2; the D is unclear. The germline V gene encodes CDR1 SGHDN and CDR2 FVKESK. Trimming left V 0 bases short and J 7 bases short, with 9 bases between. The CDR3 extends over 13 amino acids. The CDR3 DNA is TGTGCCAGCAGCCAAGACATTAGGGTTGGCTACACCTTC. This encodes CASSQDIRVGYTF.

This clone was detected a few times. The genes are TRBV18 and TRBJ2-7, with a possible D match to TRBD1 (6 bases). Germline CDR1 KGHSH, CDR2 LQKENI. The CDR3 extends over 14 amino acids. V lost 6 bases and J 3 bases, leaving 15 bases between the germline ends. The CDR3 bases are TGTGCCAGCTCTCCGGTCACAGGGATCTACGAGCAGTACTTC. Its protein product is CASSPVTGIYEQYF.

Note on this clone: Different DNA sequences within this sample yield the same CDR3. This sequence joins TRBV18 and TRBJ2-3; D is uncertain. From germline, CDR1 is KGHSH and CDR2 LQKENI. Deletions cut 2 bases from V and 1 base from J, with 1 base between. This CDR3 region has 12 residues. The CDR3 region is CASSPGTDTQYF. The DNA of the CDR3 is TGTGCCAGCTCACCAGGCACAGATACGCAGTATTTT.

The sample holds many counts of this clone. The CDR3 protein is CASSEAGTKNIQYF. In nucleotides, the CDR3 is TGTGCCAGCAGTGAAGCAGGGACCAAAAACATTCAGTACTTC. The chain is built from TRBV6-1 and TRBJ2-4; D unclear. The CDR3 runs to 14 residues. V was clipped by 0 bases and J by 2 bases, with 5 bases between them. Looked up from germline, CDR1 is MNHNS and CDR2 is SASEGT.

The J gene is TRBJ2-3, the V gene TRBV29-1; 14 bases are shared with TRBD2. The germline CDR1 and CDR2 sequences are SQVTM and ANQGSEA. Trimming removed 3 bases from V and 3 bases from J; junction bases left unmatched: 5. The CDR3 covers 16 residues. CDR3 DNA: TGCAGCGTTGACGGACTAGCGGGAGGAGCGACAGATACGCAGTATTTT. It specifies CSVDGLAGGATDTQYF.

The V call is TRBV19, the J call TRBJ1-1; D is possibly TRBD1 (5 bases). This CDR3 has 13 amino acids. V gave up 5 bases and J gave up 4 bases, with 11 bases separating them. Germline-derived CDR1 and CDR2 are LNHDA and SQIVND (reference sequence). The CDR3 protein is CASSDMRGTEAFF. CDR3 sequence (DNA): TGTGCCAGTAGTGATATGAGGGGCACTGAAGCTTTCTTT. Supplemented by reference TRBV19 and TRBJ1-1, the full variable domain reads DGGITQSPKYLFRKEGQNVTLSCEQNLNHDAMYWYRQDPGQGLRLIYYSQIVNDFQKGDIAEGYSVSREKKESFPLTVTSAQKNPTAFYLCASSDMRGTEAFFGQGTRLTVV.